Here is one T cell receptor beta chain with its context. This sample was included in a study of blood T cell repertoires in COVID-19. Germline V CDR1 and CDR2: SGHVS, FQNEAQ. CDR3 length: 16 residues. The germline V and J ends were trimmed by 6 bases and 7 bases, with 25 bases remaining between them. Sequencing was performed with immunoSEQ multiplex PCR; in TCRdb, only in-frame clones are kept and a portion is missing. The sample holds fewer than 25,000 clones, 87% seen once. The sample consisted of peripheral blood. The sequence was obtained from a human donor in a cohort sampled during active COVID-19. This sequence joins TRBV7-8 and TRBJ2-7; weak D call: TRBD2 (6 bases). The CDR3 bases are TGTGCCAGCAGTAGTTCTGCGGGGCCGGACCTTTTGGAGCAGTACTTC. Amino acids: CASSSSAGPDLLEQYF. The whole variable domain, remainder taken from reference TRBV7-8 and TRBJ2-7, is GAGVSQSPRYKVAKRGQDVALRCDPISGHVSLFWYQQALGQGPEFLTYFQNEAQLDKSGLPSDRFFAERPEGSVSTLKIQRTQQEDSAVYLCASSSSAGPDLLEQYFGPGTRLTVT.